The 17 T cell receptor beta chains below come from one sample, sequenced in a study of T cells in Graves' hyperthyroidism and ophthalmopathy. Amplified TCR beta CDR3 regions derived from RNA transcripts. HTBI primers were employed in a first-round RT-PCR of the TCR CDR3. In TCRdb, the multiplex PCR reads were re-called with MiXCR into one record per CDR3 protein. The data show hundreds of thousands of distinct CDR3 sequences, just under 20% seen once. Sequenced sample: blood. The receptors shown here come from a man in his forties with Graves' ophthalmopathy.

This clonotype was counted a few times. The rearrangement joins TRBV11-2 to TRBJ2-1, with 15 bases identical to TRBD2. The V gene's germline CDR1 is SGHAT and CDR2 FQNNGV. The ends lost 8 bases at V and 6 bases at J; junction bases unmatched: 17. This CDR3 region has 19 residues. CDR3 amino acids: CASGYPPTGTSGGSNEQFF. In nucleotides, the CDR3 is TGTGCCAGCGGATACCCCCCTACCGGGACTAGCGGGGGGTCCAATGAGCAGTTCTTC.

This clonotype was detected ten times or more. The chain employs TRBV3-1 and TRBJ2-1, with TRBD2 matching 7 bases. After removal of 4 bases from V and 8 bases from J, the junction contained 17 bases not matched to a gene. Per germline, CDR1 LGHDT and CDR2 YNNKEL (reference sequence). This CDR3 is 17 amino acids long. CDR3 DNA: TGTGCCAGCAGCCTCCTAATTCGATTTGGGAGGGCCCATGAGCAGTTCTTC. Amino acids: CASSLLIRFGRAHEQFF.

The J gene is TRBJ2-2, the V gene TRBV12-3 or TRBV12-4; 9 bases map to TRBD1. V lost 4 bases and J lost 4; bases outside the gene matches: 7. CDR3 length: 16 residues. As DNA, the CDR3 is TGTGCCAGCAGTTCTTACAGGGGGCCGGCCACCGGGGAGCTGTTTTTT. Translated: CASSSYRGPATGELFF.

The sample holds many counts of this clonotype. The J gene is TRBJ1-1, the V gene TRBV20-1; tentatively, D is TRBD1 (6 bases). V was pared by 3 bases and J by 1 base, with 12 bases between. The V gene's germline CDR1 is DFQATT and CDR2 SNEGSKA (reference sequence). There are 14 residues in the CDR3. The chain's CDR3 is CSASTGNPNTEAFF. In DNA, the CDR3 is TGCAGTGCTAGCACAGGGAACCCGAACACTGAAGCTTTCTTT.

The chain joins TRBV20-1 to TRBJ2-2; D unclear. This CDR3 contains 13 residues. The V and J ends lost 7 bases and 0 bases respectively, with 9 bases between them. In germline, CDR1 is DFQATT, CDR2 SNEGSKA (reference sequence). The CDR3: CSVKASNTGELFF. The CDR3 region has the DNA TGCAGTGTAAAGGCTTCGAACACCGGGGAGCTGTTTTTT.

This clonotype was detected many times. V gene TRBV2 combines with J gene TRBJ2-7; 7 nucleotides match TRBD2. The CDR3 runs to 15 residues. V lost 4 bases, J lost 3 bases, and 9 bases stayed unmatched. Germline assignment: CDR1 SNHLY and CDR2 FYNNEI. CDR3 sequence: CASSGYLAVNYEQYF. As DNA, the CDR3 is TGTGCCAGCAGTGGGTATCTAGCGGTAAACTACGAGCAGTACTTC.

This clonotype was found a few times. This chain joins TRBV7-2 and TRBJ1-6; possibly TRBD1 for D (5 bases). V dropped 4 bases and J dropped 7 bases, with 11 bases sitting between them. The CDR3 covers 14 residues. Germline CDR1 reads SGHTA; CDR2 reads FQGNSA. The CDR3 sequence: CASSSSRGNSPLHF. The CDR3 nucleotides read TGTGCCAGCAGCTCCAGTCGGGGGAATTCACCCCTCCACTTT.

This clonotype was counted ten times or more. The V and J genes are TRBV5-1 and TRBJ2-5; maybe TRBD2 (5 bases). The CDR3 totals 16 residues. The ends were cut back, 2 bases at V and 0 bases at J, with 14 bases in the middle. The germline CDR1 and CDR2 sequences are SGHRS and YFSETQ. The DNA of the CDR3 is TGCGCCAGCAGCTTCCATCTAAGCGGCCACCAAGAGACCCAGTACTTC. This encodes CASSFHLSGHQETQYF.

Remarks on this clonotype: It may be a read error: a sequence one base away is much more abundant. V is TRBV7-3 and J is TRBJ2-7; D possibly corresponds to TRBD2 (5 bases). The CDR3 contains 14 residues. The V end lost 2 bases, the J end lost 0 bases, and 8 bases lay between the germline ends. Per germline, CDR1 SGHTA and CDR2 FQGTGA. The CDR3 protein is CASSLFGNSYEQYF. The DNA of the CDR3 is TGTGCCAGCAGCTTATTCGGGAACTCCTACGAGCAGTACTTC. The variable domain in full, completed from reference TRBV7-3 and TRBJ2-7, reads GAGVSQTPSNKVTEKGKYVELRCDPISGHTALYWYRQSLGQGPEFLIYFQGTGAADDSGLPNDRFFAVRPEGSVSTLKIQRTERGDSAVYLCASSLFGNSYEQYFGPGTRLTVT.

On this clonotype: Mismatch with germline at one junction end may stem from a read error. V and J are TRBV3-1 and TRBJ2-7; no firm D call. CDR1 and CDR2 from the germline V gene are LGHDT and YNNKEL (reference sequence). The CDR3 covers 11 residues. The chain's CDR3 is CASSQAYEQCF. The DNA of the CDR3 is TGTGCCAGCAGCCAAGCCTACGAGCAGTGCTTC.

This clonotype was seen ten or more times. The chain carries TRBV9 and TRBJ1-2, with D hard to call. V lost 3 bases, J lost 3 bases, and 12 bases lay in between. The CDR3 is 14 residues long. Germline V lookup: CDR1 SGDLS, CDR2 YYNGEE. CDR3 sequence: CASSAEGGYYGYTF. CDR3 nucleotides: TGTGCCAGCAGCGCCGAGGGTGGTTACTATGGCTACACCTTC.

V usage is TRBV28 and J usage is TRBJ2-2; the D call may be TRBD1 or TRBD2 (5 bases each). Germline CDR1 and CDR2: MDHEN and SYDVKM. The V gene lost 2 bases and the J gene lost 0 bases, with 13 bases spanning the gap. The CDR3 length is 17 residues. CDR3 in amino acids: CASSLNRDVPNTGELFF. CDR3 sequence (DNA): TGTGCCAGCAGTTTAAATAGGGACGTTCCGAACACCGGGGAGCTGTTTTTT.

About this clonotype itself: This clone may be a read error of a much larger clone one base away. CDR3 sequence (DNA): TGTGCCAGCAACCCTAGATTCACCGGGGAGCTGTTTTTT. This codes for CASNPRFTGELFF. The chain joins TRBV9 to TRBJ2-2; no clear D. V gave up 6 bases and J gave up 4 bases, with 10 bases separating them. This CDR3 is built from 13 residues. Germline V gives CDR1 SGDLS, CDR2 YYNGEE.

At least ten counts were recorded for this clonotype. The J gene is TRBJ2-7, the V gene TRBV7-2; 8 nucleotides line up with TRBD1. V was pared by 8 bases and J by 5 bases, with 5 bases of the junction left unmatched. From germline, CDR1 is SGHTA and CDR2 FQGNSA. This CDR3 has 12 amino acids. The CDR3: CASGDRYHEQYF. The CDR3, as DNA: TGTGCCAGCGGGGACAGGTACCACGAGCAGTACTTC.

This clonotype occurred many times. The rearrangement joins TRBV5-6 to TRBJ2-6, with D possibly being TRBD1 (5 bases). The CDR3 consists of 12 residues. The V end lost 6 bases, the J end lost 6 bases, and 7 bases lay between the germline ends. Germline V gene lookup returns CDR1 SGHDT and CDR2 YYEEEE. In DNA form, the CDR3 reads TGTGCCAGCAACGGACAGGCCAACGTCCTGACTTTC. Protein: CASNGQANVLTF.

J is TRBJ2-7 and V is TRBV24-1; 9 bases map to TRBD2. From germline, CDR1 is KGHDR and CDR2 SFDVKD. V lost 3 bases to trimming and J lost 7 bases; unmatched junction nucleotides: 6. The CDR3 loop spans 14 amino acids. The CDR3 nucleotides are TGTGCCACCAGTGATAGCGGGAGGTCGGGGGAGCAGTACTTC. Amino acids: CATSDSGRSGEQYF.

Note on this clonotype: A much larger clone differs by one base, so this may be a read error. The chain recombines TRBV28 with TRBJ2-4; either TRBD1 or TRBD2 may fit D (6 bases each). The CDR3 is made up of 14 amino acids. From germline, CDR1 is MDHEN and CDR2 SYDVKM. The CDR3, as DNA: TGTGCCAGCAGTCCGGGGGCCAGGGAAAACATTCAGCACTTC. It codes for CASSPGARENIQHF. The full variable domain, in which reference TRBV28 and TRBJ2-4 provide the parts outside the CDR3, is DVKVTQSSRYLVKRTGEKVFLECVQDMDHENMFWYRQDPGLGLRLIYFSYDVKMKEKGDIPEGYSVSREKKERFSLILESASTNQTSMYLCASSPGARENIQHFGAGTRLSVL.